A selection of T cell receptor beta chains follows, all from one sample in a study of cytotoxic CD8 clonotypes in ibrutinib-treated CLL. Sequencing used immunoSEQ multiplex PCR; TCRdb keeps in-frame clones, though not all of them. The table has a few hundred thousand clones, about 77% seen once. The material sequenced was PBMCs, taken before ibrutinib treatment. The receptors come from a human donor with chronic lymphocytic leukemia. Each CDR3 is given with its conserved first and last residue. A D gene is named only where the DNA matches it firmly. Clone size, where shown, is once, few, many, or a class for clones that have expanded.

v_gene	abundance	j_gene	d_gene	CDR3aa	CDR3nt
TRBV11-3	.	TRBJ2-1	.	CASSPSRPDNEQFF	TGTGCCAGCAGCCCCAGCCGGCCCGACAATGAGCAGTTCTTC
TRBV5-1	.	TRBJ1-2	.	CASQGHTNYGYTF	TGCGCCAGCCAAGGTCATACCAACTATGGCTACACCTTC
TRBV30	few	TRBJ1-2	.	CAWSIAYGYTF	TGTGCCTGGAGTATAGCCTATGGCTACACCTTC
TRBV30	.	TRBJ1-1	.	CAWRIQRNTEAFF	TGTGCCTGGAGAATACAAAGGAACACTGAAGCTTTCTTT
TRBV19	few	TRBJ2-5	.	CASSISKELCETQYF	TGTGCCAGTAGTATCTCGAAAGAGCTTTGTGAGACCCAGTACTTC
TRBV27	few	TRBJ2-3	TRBD2	CASSPAGEREGVDTQYF	TGTGCCAGCAGTCCGGCCGGGGAGCGGGAGGGGGTAGATACGCAGTATTTT
TRBV4-3	.	TRBJ2-7	.	CASSQGSPGQLTYEQYF	TGCGCCAGCAGCCAAGGTTCGCCGGGACAATTAACCTACGAGCAGTACTTC
TRBV6-5	.	TRBJ2-7	.	CASSYALRALDEQYF	TGTGCCAGCAGTTACGCCCTTCGGGCATTAGACGAGCAGTACTTC
TRBV10-2	.	TRBJ2-1	.	CASTRLQYNEQFF	TGCGCCAGCACGCGTCTACAATACAATGAGCAGTTCTTC
TRBV28	.	TRBJ1-2	.	CASSFAPTQQGSNYGYTF	TGTGCCAGCAGTTTCGCACCGACGCAACAGGGATCTAACTATGGCTACACCTTC
TRBV29-1	.	TRBJ2-7	.	CSVGADYEQYF	TGCAGCGTGGGAGCGGACTACGAGCAGTACTTC
TRBV6-6	.	TRBJ2-7	TRBD1	CASSYSSGTALYEQYF	TGTGCCAGCAGTTACTCGAGTGGGACAGCCCTCTACGAGCAGTACTTC
TRBV7-9	.	TRBJ2-1	.	CASSLEAEQFF	TGTGCCAGCAGCCTGGAGGCTGAGCAGTTCTTC
TRBV28	.	TRBJ2-7	TRBD2	CASSSWTSGRDEQYF	TGTGCCAGCAGTTCGTGGACTAGCGGGAGGGACGAGCAGTACTTC
TRBV5-1	.	TRBJ2-3	.	CASSWRRSTDTQYF	TGCGCCAGCAGCTGGAGACGGAGCACAGATACGCAGTATTTT
TRBV7-9	.	TRBJ2-7	TRBD2	CASSLTSGGAYEQYF	TGTGCCAGCAGCCTAACTAGCGGAGGGGCCTACGAGCAGTACTTC
TRBV27	.	TRBJ2-7	.	CASSPTGPAGGEQYF	TGTGCCAGCAGTCCGACGGGGCCAGCGGGTGGTGAGCAGTACTTC
TRBV9	.	TRBJ1-2	.	CASSASSGMEDYGYTF	TGTGCCAGCAGCGCCTCCTCAGGGATGGAGGACTATGGCTACACCTTC
TRBV7-7	once	TRBJ2-1	.	CASSLLQDYNEQFF	TGTGCTAGCAGCTTACTTCAAGACTACAATGAGCAGTTCTTC